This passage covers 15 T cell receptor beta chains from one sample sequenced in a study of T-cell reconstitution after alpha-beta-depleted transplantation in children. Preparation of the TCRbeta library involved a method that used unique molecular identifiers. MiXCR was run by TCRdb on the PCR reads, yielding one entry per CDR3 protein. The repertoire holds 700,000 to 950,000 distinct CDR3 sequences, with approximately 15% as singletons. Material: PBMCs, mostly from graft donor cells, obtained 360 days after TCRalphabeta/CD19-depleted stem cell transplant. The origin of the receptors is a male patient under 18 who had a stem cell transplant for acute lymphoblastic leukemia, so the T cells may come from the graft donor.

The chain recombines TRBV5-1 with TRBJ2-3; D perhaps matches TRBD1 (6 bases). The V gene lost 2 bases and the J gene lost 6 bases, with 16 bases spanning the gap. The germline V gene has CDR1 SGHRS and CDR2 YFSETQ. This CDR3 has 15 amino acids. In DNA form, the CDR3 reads TGCGCCAGCAGCTTTGGGGGCCATCTCGGGGATACGCAGTATTTT. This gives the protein CASSFGGHLGDTQYF.

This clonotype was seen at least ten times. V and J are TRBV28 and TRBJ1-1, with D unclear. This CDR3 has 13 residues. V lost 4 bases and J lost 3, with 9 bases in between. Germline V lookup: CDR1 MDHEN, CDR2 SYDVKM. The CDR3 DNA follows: TGTGCCAGCAGTTCCCCTAGCGACACTGAAGCTTTCTTT. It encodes CASSSPSDTEAFF.

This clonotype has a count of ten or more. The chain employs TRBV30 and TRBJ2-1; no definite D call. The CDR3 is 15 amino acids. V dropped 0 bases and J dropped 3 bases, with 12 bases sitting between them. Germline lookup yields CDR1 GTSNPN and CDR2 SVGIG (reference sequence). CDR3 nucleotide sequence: TGTGCCTGGAGTGTACTGGGTGGGTACTACAATGAGCAGTTCTTC. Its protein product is CAWSVLGGYYNEQFF.

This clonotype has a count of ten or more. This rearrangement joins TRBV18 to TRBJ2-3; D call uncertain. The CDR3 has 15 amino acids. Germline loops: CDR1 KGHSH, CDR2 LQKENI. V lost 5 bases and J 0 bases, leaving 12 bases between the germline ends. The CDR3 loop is CASSNLAVSTDTQYF. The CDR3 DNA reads TGTGCCAGCTCAAACCTGGCCGTTAGCACAGATACGCAGTATTTT.

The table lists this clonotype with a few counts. The CDR3 DNA reads as TGTGCCAGCAGCCCGGCTAGCGGGAGGGCCACGGGGGCCAACGTCCTGACTTTC. Its translation is CASSPASGRATGANVLTF. V usage is TRBV12-3 or TRBV12-4 and J usage is TRBJ2-6; TRBD2 agrees at 12 bases. The trim removed 6 bases at V and 4 bases at J, leaving 10 bases unmatched. The CDR3 extends over 18 amino acids.

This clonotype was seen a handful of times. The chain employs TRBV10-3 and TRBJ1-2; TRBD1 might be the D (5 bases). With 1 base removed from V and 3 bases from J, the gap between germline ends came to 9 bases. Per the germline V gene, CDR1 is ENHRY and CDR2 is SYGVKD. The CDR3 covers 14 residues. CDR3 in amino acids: CAISEFGTHYGYTF. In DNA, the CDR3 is TGTGCCATCAGTGAGTTCGGGACCCACTATGGCTACACCTTC.

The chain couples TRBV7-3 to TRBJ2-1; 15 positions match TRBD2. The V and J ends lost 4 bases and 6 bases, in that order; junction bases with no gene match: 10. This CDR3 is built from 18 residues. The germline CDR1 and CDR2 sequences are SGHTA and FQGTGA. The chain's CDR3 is CASSSRTSGRAYPNEQFF. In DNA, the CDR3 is TGTGCCAGCAGCTCCCGGACTAGCGGGAGGGCCTACCCCAATGAGCAGTTCTTC.

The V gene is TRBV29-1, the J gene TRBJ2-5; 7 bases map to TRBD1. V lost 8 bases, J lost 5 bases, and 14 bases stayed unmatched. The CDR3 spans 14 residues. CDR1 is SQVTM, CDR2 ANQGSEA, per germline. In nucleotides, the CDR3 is TGCAGCACTCGTGGACAGGCCGTCCGGGAGACCCAGTACTTC. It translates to CSTRGQAVRETQYF.

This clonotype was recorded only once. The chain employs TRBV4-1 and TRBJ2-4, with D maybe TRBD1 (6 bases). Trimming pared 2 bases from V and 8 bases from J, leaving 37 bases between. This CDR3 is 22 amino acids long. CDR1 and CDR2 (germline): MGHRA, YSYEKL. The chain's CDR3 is CASSQLRQDSYHLLLSQYIQYF. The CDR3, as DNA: TGCGCCAGCAGCCAATTGAGGCAGGACAGCTATCACCTACTATTGAGCCAATACATTCAGTACTTC.

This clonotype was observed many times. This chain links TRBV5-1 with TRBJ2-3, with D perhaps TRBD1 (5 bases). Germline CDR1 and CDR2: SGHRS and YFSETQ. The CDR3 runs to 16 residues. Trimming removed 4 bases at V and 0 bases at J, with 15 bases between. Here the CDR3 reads CASSPGHFRSTDTQYF. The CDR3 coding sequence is TGCGCCAGCAGCCCCGGACACTTTCGTAGCACAGATACGCAGTATTTT.

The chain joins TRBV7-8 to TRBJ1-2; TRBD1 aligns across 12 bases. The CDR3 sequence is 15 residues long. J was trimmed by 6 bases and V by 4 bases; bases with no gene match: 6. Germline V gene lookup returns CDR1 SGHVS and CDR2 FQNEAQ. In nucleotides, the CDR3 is TGTGCCAGCAGCTCCCGGGACAGGGGGCCCCATGGCTACACCTTC. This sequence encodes CASSSRDRGPHGYTF.

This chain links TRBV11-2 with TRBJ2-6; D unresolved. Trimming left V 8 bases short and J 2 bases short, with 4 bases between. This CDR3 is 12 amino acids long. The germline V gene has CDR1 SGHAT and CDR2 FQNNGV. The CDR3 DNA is TGTGCCAGCTACCCTGGGGCCAACGTCCTGACTTTC. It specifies CASYPGANVLTF.

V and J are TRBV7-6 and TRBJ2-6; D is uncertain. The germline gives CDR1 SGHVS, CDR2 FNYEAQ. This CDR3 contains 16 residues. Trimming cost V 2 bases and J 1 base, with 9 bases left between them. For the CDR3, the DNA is TGTGCCAGCAGCTTAACCGATATTTCTGGGGCCAACGTCCTGACTTTC. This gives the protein CASSLTDISGANVLTF.

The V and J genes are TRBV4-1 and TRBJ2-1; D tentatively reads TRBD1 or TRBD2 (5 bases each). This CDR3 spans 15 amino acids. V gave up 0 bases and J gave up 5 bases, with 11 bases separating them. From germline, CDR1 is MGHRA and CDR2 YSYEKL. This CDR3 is CASSQEGLADNEQFF. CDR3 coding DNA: TGCGCCAGCAGCCAAGAGGGGCTAGCAGACAATGAGCAGTTCTTC.

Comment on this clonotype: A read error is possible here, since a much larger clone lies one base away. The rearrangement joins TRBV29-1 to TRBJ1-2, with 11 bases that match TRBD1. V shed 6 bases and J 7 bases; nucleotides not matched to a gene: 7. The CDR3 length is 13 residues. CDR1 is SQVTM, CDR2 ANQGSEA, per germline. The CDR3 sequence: CSVDRGRSGGYTF. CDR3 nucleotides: TGCAGCGTGGACAGGGGGCGAAGCGGTGGCTACACCTTC.